Sequencing of this T cell receptor (beta chain) was carried out in a study of early T cells in non-severe SARS-CoV-2 infection. Background on the study: The authors sequenced bulk RNA from unsorted whole blood, leaving chains unpaired. Study-wide points: Matching against VDJdb likely underestimated virus-specific expansions, favoring anti-spike CD8.

The V gene's germline CDR1 is SGHTA and CDR2 FQGTGA. The CDR3 is made up of 13 amino acids. The ends were cut back, 5 bases at V and 0 bases at J, with 7 bases in the middle. There are a few counts of this clonotype. What it binds is not known. Each single cDNA molecule received a unique molecular identifier. TCRdb ran MiXCR on the 5' RACE reads and lists one entry per CDR3 protein. The data hold about 70,000 distinct CDR3 sequences, with about 14% observed a single time. The chain combines TRBV7-3 with TRBJ1-1; D remains unclear. The receptor was isolated from an adult who was a healthcare worker with PCR-confirmed SARS-CoV-2 infection or an uninfected control (not recorded which). Source: whole blood, taken at baseline. CDR3 sequence (DNA): TGTGCCAGCAGCCTACGGATGAACACTGAAGCTTTCTTT. It specifies CASSLRMNTEAFF.